The 10 T cell receptor beta chains below were found in one sample sequenced in a study of T cells in Graves' hyperthyroidism and ophthalmopathy. Amplification targeted TCR beta CDR3 regions from RNA transcripts. Researchers ran a first-round RT-PCR on the TCR CDR3 using the HTBI primer set. TCRdb re-derived calls from the multiplex PCR reads in MiXCR, one entry per CDR3 protein. The sample holds approximately 620,000 distinct CDR3 sequences, more than 15% seen once. Sequences were obtained from blood. The receptors were sampled from a woman aged 40-49 years with Graves' ophthalmopathy.

In regard to this clonotype: A clone one base away is much larger, so this may be a read error. The chain has TRBV6-9 and TRBJ1-2; tentatively, D is TRBD1 (5 bases). Germline lookup yields CDR1 MNHGY and CDR2 SVAAGI. The CDR3 has 15 amino acids. The CDR3 sequence is CASSHSPGQNYGYTF. The CDR3 DNA reads TGTGCCAGCAGTCATTCTCCGGGGCAGAACTATGGCTACACCTTC.

This clonotype was detected ten times or more. V and J are TRBV3-1 and TRBJ2-3; 9 nucleotides align to TRBD2. V gave up 6 bases and J gave up 0 bases; unmatched junction bases: 4. CDR3 length: 15 residues. Germline V CDR1 and CDR2: LGHDT, YNNKEL (reference sequence). This CDR3 is CASSKTSGSTDTQYF. CDR3 nucleotide sequence: TGTGCCAGCAGTAAGACTAGCGGAAGCACAGATACGCAGTATTTT.

This clonotype has just a few counts. This chain links TRBV9 with TRBJ1-1, with no clear D. Trimming stripped 3 bases from V and 5 bases from J, with 11 bases between. CDR1 SGDLS and CDR2 YYNGEE come from the germline V gene. This CDR3 is 13 amino acids long. The CDR3 sequence: CASSAGIGTEAFF. CDR3 nucleotide sequence: TGTGCCAGCAGCGCGGGAATTGGAACTGAAGCTTTCTTT.

J is TRBJ2-7 and V is TRBV2, with D perhaps TRBD2 (5 bases). The CDR3 spans 15 residues. Germline V CDR1 and CDR2: SNHLY, FYNNEI. V lost 0 bases to trimming and J lost 3 bases, with 12 bases between them. The CDR3, as DNA: TGTGCCAGCAGTGAAGCAGAGGGTCTTGACTACGAGCAGTACTTC. It is translated as CASSEAEGLDYEQYF.

The chain uses TRBV6-2 or TRBV6-3 and TRBJ2-1, with D possibly TRBD2 on 6 matching bases. V lost 3 bases and J lost 8, with 17 bases in between. Per germline, CDR1 MNHEY and CDR2 SVGEGT. The CDR3 runs to 15 residues. CDR3 in DNA: TGTGCCAGCAGTTATAGCGGCCCCGGAGGGGATGAGCAGTTCTTC. Translating gives CASSYSGPGGDEQFF.

The chain combines TRBV9 with TRBJ2-7; D might be TRBD1 or TRBD2, each matching 5 bases. CDR1 and CDR2 (germline): SGDLS, YYNGEE. Trimming shortened V by 4 bases and J by 2 bases, and 16 bases separated the two germline ends. CDR3 length equals 15 residues. CDR3 protein: CASSPLRDATYEQYF. The CDR3 DNA follows: TGTGCCAGCAGCCCCTTGAGGGACGCGACCTACGAGCAGTACTTC.

The chain employs TRBV18 and TRBJ2-5; no firm D call. V lost 4 bases and J 7 bases, leaving 22 bases between the germline ends. CDR3 length: 16 residues. Germline V gene lookup returns CDR1 KGHSH and CDR2 LQKENI. The DNA of the CDR3 is TGTGCCAGCTCACTAAGAACAGCACTTGCCCAGGCGACCCAGTACTTC. This translates into CASSLRTALAQATQYF.

The table lists this clonotype with many counts. The CDR3 loop reads CASSPGLAGGHDTDTQYF. In nucleotides, the CDR3 is TGTGCCAGCAGCCCGGGACTAGCGGGGGGGCACGACACAGATACGCAGTATTTT. The gene calls are TRBV11-1 and TRBJ2-3, with 16 bases aligning to TRBD2. The CDR3 covers 18 residues. Germline V lookup: CDR1 SGHAT, CDR2 FQDESV (reference sequence). The junction had 7 bases not matched to a gene; V was cut back by 5 bases and J by 2 bases.

This clonotype occurred many times. This chain joins TRBV7-8 and TRBJ2-1; 13 bases line up with TRBD2. In germline, CDR1 is SGHVS, CDR2 FQNEAQ. The V gene end was trimmed by 1 base and the J gene end by 8 bases; junction bases not matched to a gene: 2. The CDR3 sequence is 15 residues long. CDR3 nucleotides: TGTGCCAGCAGCTTAGAACTAGCGGGGGGGCATGAGCAGTTCTTC. Its translation is CASSLELAGGHEQFF.

This clonotype turned up a few times. The chain employs TRBV6-1 and TRBJ1-1, with unresolved D. The V and J ends lost 6 bases and 1 base respectively, with 9 bases between them. This CDR3 is built from 13 residues. Germline V CDR1 and CDR2: MNHNS, SASEGT. CDR3 amino acids: CASRNSRNTEAFF. CDR3 coding DNA: TGTGCCAGCAGGAACAGTAGGAACACTGAAGCTTTCTTT.